What follows is one TCR beta chain and its context. V was pared by 1 base and J by 1 base, with 6 bases of the junction left unmatched. The CDR3 has 17 residues. Per the germline V gene, CDR1 is LNHDA and CDR2 is SQIVND (reference sequence). The entry originates in a study of blood T cell repertoires in COVID-19. Background on the study: Acute and convalescent COVID-19 specimens originated in the United States, Italy and Spain. Sample material is recorded as cDNA or gDNA derived from T cells, B-cell-depleted T cells, or PBMCs.

In the authors' methods: Reference gene primer amplification gave estimated nucleated cell counts. Some clones are missing from TCRdb's copy, which holds only in-frame ones; the method was immunoSEQ multiplex PCR. The V and J calls and clone size are taken from that table; D and trimming were inferred from the DNA. The sample carries approximately 110,000 clones, around 81% recorded once. Sequences were obtained from peripheral blood. The sequence derives from a woman aged 70 to 79 with acute or convalescent COVID-19. This chain links TRBV19 with TRBJ1-5; 8 bases align to TRBD1. The CDR3 reads CASSIASTGASNQPQHF. As DNA, the CDR3 is TGTGCCAGTAGTATAGCCTCGACAGGGGCGAGCAATCAGCCCCAGCATTTT.